The TCR beta chain described here comes from a study of OX40 agonist ivuxolimab in advanced cancers. Profiling relied on immunoSEQ multiplex PCR, and the TCRdb table lists in-frame clones only, not all of them. This table has roughly 29,000 clones, around 87% appearing once. Germline CDR1 and CDR2: MNHEY and SMNVEV (reference sequence). Trimming took 5 bases from V and 5 from J; bases not matched to a gene: 6. The CDR3 sequence is 15 residues long. Sequences were derived from CD4+ or CD8+ T cells sorted from blood, sampled in a trial of the OX40 agonist ivuxolimab. This TCR derives from an adult with an advanced solid tumor such as melanoma, head and neck, liver or kidney cancer. The chain carries TRBV27 and TRBJ2-5, with 12 bases aligning to TRBD2. DNA of the CDR3: TGTGCCAGCAGTCCTAGCGGGGGGGCATTGGAGACCCAGTACTTC. It encodes CASSPSGGALETQYF.